The next 21 T cell receptor beta chains were all read from a single sample in a study of cytomegalovirus exposure and HLA in healthy donors. PCR employed 60 Vbeta and 13 Jbeta primers. Libraries were prepared by immunoSEQ multiplex PCR; TCRdb keeps only in-frame clonotypes and omits some of them. In the table there are roughly 100,000 clones, about 80% of which are singletons. Sequenced: PBMCs. These receptors were collected from a man aged 35 to 55 in good health and CMV-seronegative.

The rearrangement uses TRBV19 and TRBJ2-1; TRBD1 aligns across 8 bases. The J segment lost 4 bases and the V segment lost 10 bases, leaving 6 bases of the junction unmatched. Germline CDR1 LNHDA, CDR2 SQIVND (reference sequence). This CDR3 has 13 residues. The CDR3 reads CAIGRGRYNEQFF. The CDR3 DNA sequence: TGTGCCATCGGCAGGGGGCGATACAATGAGCAGTTCTTC.

The rearrangement uses TRBV7-8 and TRBJ2-3; 8 bases fit TRBD1. This CDR3 has 15 residues. J gave up 3 bases and V 3 bases, and 5 bases lay outside the gene matches. Germline V lookup: CDR1 SGHVS, CDR2 FQNEAQ. CDR3 sequence: CASSFIQGATDTQYF. The CDR3 DNA is TGTGCCAGCAGCTTCATCCAGGGGGCAACAGATACGCAGTATTTT.

The J gene is TRBJ1-3, the V gene TRBV28; D is perhaps TRBD1 (5 bases). Between the trimmed V and J ends, which lost 6 bases and 1 base, there was a span of 16 bases. Germline CDR1 MDHEN, CDR2 SYDVKM. This CDR3 is 16 amino acids long. The CDR3 spells CASRGGWGGSGNTIYF. CDR3 in DNA: TGTGCCAGCAGGGGGGGTTGGGGGGGTTCTGGAAACACCATATATTTT.

DNA for the CDR3: TGTGCCAGCACCGACAGGGGGGTTAACTATGGCTACACCTTC. Translating gives CASTDRGVNYGYTF. The chain links TRBV6-5 to TRBJ1-2; 9 bases are a match to TRBD1. CDR3 length equals 14 residues. CDR1 and CDR2 (germline): MNHEY, SVGAGI. The V and J ends lost 7 bases and 1 base, in that order; junction bases with no gene match: 4.

This chain links TRBV19 with TRBJ2-6; TRBD2 aligns across 14 bases. Germline V gene sequence: CDR1 LNHDA, CDR2 SQIVND (reference sequence). This CDR3 is built from 18 residues. After removal of 5 bases from V and 2 bases from J, the junction contained 5 bases not matched to a gene. The CDR3 region is CASSFGLAGGPGANVLTF. CDR3 nucleotides: TGTGCCAGTAGTTTCGGACTAGCGGGGGGCCCTGGGGCCAACGTCCTGACTTTC.

This clone was detected only once. This chain connects TRBV5-1 to TRBJ2-5; TRBD1 matches at 9 bases. From germline, CDR1 is SGHRS and CDR2 YFSETQ. This CDR3 comprises 16 residues. J gave up 5 bases and V 2 bases, and 10 bases lay outside the gene matches. The CDR3 protein is CASSFTGTGFLETQYF. The CDR3 DNA is TGCGCCAGCAGCTTTACCGGGACAGGGTTTTTGGAGACCCAGTACTTC.

V usage is TRBV30 and J usage is TRBJ2-2, with D hard to call. The germline V and J ends were trimmed by 3 bases and 4 bases, with 9 bases remaining between them. The CDR3 has 13 amino acids. Germline V gene sequence: CDR1 GTSNPN, CDR2 SVGIG (reference sequence). The CDR3 loop reads CAWSPSGTGELFF. CDR3 nucleotide sequence: TGTGCCTGGAGCCCTAGTGGCACCGGGGAGCTGTTTTTT.

The V and J genes are TRBV11-3 and TRBJ2-1; 7 bases fit TRBD1. CDR1 SGHNT and CDR2 YENEEA come from the germline V gene. V was clipped by 1 base and J by 6 bases; unmatched bases: 3. The CDR3 extends over 14 amino acids. CDR3 nucleotides: TGTGCCAGCAGCTTAGGGGGACAGACCAATGAGCAGTTCTTC. Amino acid sequence: CASSLGGQTNEQFF.

This chain joins TRBV12-5 and TRBJ2-3; TRBD2 agrees at 14 bases. Germline V gene lookup returns CDR1 LGHNT and CDR2 FRNRAP. V gave up 7 bases and J gave up 6 bases; unmatched junction bases: 9. CDR3 length: 16 amino acids. The CDR3 region has the DNA TGTGCTAGTGCCCAACGAGGACTAGCGGGGGGTGATACGCAGTATTTT. It translates to CASAQRGLAGGDTQYF.

The chain is built from TRBV6-4 and TRBJ2-3, with D possibly matching TRBD2 (5 bases). Germline CDR1 MRHNA, CDR2 SNTAGT. V gave up 3 bases and J gave up 5 bases, with 6 bases separating them. The CDR3 is 12 residues long. The chain's CDR3 is CASSDGRDTQYF. The CDR3 nucleotides read TGTGCCAGCAGTGATGGGAGAGATACGCAGTATTTT.

The chain is built from TRBV19 and TRBJ2-2, with 9 nucleotides matching TRBD1. V shed 5 bases, J shed 8 bases, and the junction held 6 bases outside the gene matches. The CDR3 consists of 14 residues. Germline loops: CDR1 LNHDA, CDR2 SQIVND (reference sequence). In DNA form, the CDR3 reads TGTGCCAGTAGTGTGGACAGGGGAGGAGGGGAGCTGTTTTTT. Translating gives CASSVDRGGGELFF.

The V call is TRBV19, the J call TRBJ1-5; tentatively, D is TRBD1 (5 bases). Germline V gene data show CDR1 as LNHDA and CDR2 as SQIVND (reference sequence). Trimming took off 3 bases at V and 2 bases at J, with 14 bases between the two ends. The CDR3 runs to 16 residues. CDR3 amino acids: CASSITGGWGNQPQHF. The CDR3 bases are TGTGCCAGTAGTATCACCGGGGGGTGGGGCAATCAGCCCCAGCATTTT.

The J gene is TRBJ1-3, the V gene TRBV2; TRBD1 matches 9 bases. J lost 4 bases, V lost 4 bases, and 2 bases had no gene match. CDR1 is SNHLY and CDR2 is FYNNEI in the germline V gene. This CDR3 spans 14 amino acids. CDR3 sequence (DNA): TGTGCCAGCAGTGTAGGGACAGGGGGAAACACCATATATTTT. Translating gives CASSVGTGGNTIYF.

CDR3 DNA sequence: TGCGCCAGCAGCCAAGATCCAGGACTTACTCACTACGAGCAGTACTTC. Translating it yields CASSQDPGLTHYEQYF. The rearrangement joins TRBV4-1 to TRBJ2-7; tentatively, D is TRBD2 (5 bases). CDR3 size: 16 residues. The germline V gene encodes CDR1 MGHRA and CDR2 YSYEKL. The V and J ends lost 0 bases and 3 bases respectively, with 15 bases between them.

This clone was recorded a few times. V is TRBV11-3 and J is TRBJ1-6; D uncertain. V was shortened by 4 bases and J by 7 bases, with 8 bases between the two germline ends. CDR3 length: 13 amino acids. Germline values: CDR1 SGHNT, CDR2 YENEEA. The CDR3 loop reads CASSYLQNSPLHF. The CDR3 bases are TGTGCCAGCAGCTATTTACAGAATTCACCCCTCCACTTT.

The chain recombines TRBV5-4 with TRBJ2-3, with 12 bases aligning to TRBD2. Germline CDR1 and CDR2: SGHNT and YYREEE (reference sequence). Trimming at V came to 3 bases and at J to 4 bases, leaving 3 bases not matched to a gene. The CDR3 is 15 amino acids. CDR3 protein: CASSSGLAGPDTQYF. The DNA of the CDR3 is TGTGCCAGCAGCTCGGGACTAGCGGGCCCAGATACGCAGTATTTT.

This clone came up a few times. This sequence joins TRBV6-1 and TRBJ2-2; 11 bases agree with TRBD2. Looked up from germline, CDR1 is MNHNS and CDR2 is SASEGT. The V segment lost 2 bases and the J segment 4 bases; nucleotides outside the gene matches: 0. This CDR3 has 15 amino acids. The CDR3 protein is CASSELAGGTGELFF. Here the CDR3 DNA reads TGTGCCAGCAGTGAACTAGCGGGGGGCACCGGGGAGCTGTTTTTT.

The J gene is TRBJ1-6, the V gene TRBV11-2; D is unresolved. This CDR3 spans 17 amino acids. Trimming shortened V by 4 bases and J by 0 bases, and 13 bases separated the two germline ends. CDR1 SGHAT and CDR2 FQNNGV come from the germline V gene. Here the CDR3 reads CASSWEKRSSYNSPLHF. CDR3 coding DNA: TGTGCCAGCAGCTGGGAGAAGCGTAGCTCCTATAATTCACCCCTCCACTTT.

This clone was seen just once. The chain links TRBV15 to TRBJ1-6; weak D call: TRBD1 (6 bases). Trimming cost V 0 bases and J 8 bases, with 11 bases left between them. The germline V gene encodes CDR1 LNHNV and CDR2 YYDKDF (reference sequence). This CDR3 spans 15 amino acids. This CDR3 reads CATSREGQFYSPLHF. DNA of the CDR3: TGTGCCACCAGCAGAGAGGGACAATTTTATTCACCCCTCCACTTT.

The chain is built from TRBV10-3 and TRBJ2-5, with TRBD2 matching over 14 bases. The CDR3 has 16 residues. Germline loops: CDR1 ENHRY, CDR2 SYGVKD. After removal of 4 bases from V and 7 bases from J, the junction contained 8 bases not matched to a gene. The CDR3 loop reads CAISVGLAGGGGTQYF. For the CDR3, the DNA is TGTGCCATCAGTGTCGGACTAGCGGGGGGTGGCGGGACCCAGTACTTC.

This clone was counted once. J is TRBJ1-1 and V is TRBV29-1; 9 bases match TRBD1. Looked up from germline, CDR1 is SQVTM and CDR2 is ANQGSEA. This CDR3 region has 15 residues. The trim removed 3 bases at V and 4 bases at J, leaving 9 bases unmatched. The CDR3 sequence is CSVEEPGQGSTEAFF. In nucleotides, the CDR3 is TGCAGCGTTGAGGAACCGGGACAGGGTTCCACTGAAGCTTTCTTT.